This is a list of T cell receptor beta chains from one sample in a study of shared clonotypes between healthy human individuals. Libraries were prepared by immunoSEQ multiplex PCR; TCRdb keeps only in-frame clonotypes and omits some of them. The sample comprises approximately 340,000 clones, around 70% of which are singletons, and about 10% rests with the top ten. The sample comprised memory CD4+ T cells sorted from blood. The receptors were sampled from a man in his thirties or forties in good health. The CDR3 runs from the conserved cysteine through the conserved F or W. D genes are given only for firm matches. The size of a clone is reported for some rows only, either as once, few or many, or as a class for expanded clones.

.,few,TRBV6-5,TRBJ2-7,TGTGCCAGCAGTTACTCGAGCCTAGGCGCCTACGAGCAGTACTTC,CASSYSSLGAYEQYF
.,few,TRBV11-2,TRBJ2-1,TGTGCCAGCAGCCGACTGGCCCCCTCCTACAATGAGCAGTTCTTC,CASSRLAPSYNEQFF
.,.,TRBV4-1,TRBJ2-5,TGCGCCAGCAGCCAAGTTTGGGGGGCCGTGGGTGAGACCCAGTACTTC,CASSQVWGAVGETQYF
.,.,TRBV5-5,TRBJ2-2,TGTGCCAGCAGCTTGGCTCGACAAGCGAACACCGGGGAGCTGTTTTTT,CASSLARQANTGELFF
.,.,TRBV18,TRBJ2-7,TGTGCCAGCTCACCCCCCGGGACTCGGAGATCCTACGAGCAGTACTTC,CASSPPGTRRSYEQYF
.,.,TRBV5-6,TRBJ2-5,TGTGCCAGCAGCAGAAAGCTGAGGGGGTACCAAGAGACCCAGTACTTC,CASSRKLRGYQETQYF
.,.,TRBV5-1,TRBJ2-3,TGCGCCAGCAGCTTGTTCCGGGATACGCAGTATTTT,CASSLFRDTQYF
.,.,TRBV5-1,TRBJ1-4,TGCGCCAGCAGCGGAACACCGGGGACCGCGGAAAAACTGTTTTTT,CASSGTPGTAEKLFF
TRBD2,few,TRBV2,TRBJ2-5,TGTGCCAGCATCGGAGGGGAGGGAGAGACCCAGTACTTC,CASIGGEGETQYF
.,.,TRBV6-5,TRBJ1-1,TGTGCCACCCATCTGGGGGGGACGAACACTGAAGCTTTCTTT,CATHLGGTNTEAFF
TRBD1,.,TRBV5-1,TRBJ1-1,TGCGCCAGCAGCCGGGACAGGGGACCCCTCGTGGGAGCTTTCTTT,CASSRDRGPLVGAFF
.,.,TRBV28,TRBJ2-7,TGTGCCAGCAGTTTATCATGGAACGAGCAGTACTTC,CASSLSWNEQYF
TRBD2,.,TRBV5-4,TRBJ2-7,TGTGCCAGCAGCCGAAACCTAGCGGGAGGGCTCCTGGACGAGCAGTACTTC,CASSRNLAGGLLDEQYF
TRBD1,.,TRBV6-5,TRBJ2-1,TGTGCCAGCAGTTACTCTCGGACAGGTAACTACAATGAGCAGTTCTTC,CASSYSRTGNYNEQFF
.,.,TRBV5-1,TRBJ2-5,TGCGCCAGCAGCTTGGACCCCCAAGGGGAGACCCAGTACTTC,CASSLDPQGETQYF
.,.,TRBV28,TRBJ1-3,TGTGCCAGCAGTTTCGGGGGTATTGGCACCATATATTTT,CASSFGGIGTIYF
.,.,TRBV7-2,TRBJ2-3,TGTGCCAGCAGCTTGAGTGTCGCAGATACGCAGTATTTT,CASSLSVADTQYF
TRBD1,.,TRBV9,TRBJ1-1,TGTGCCAGCAGCGTAGATGGACAGGGTAGCACTGAAGCTTTCTTT,CASSVDGQGSTEAFF
.,.,TRBV9,TRBJ2-7,TGTGCCAGCAGCGGAGTCTCCTACGAGCAGTACTTC,CASSGVSYEQYF
.,.,TRBV2,TRBJ2-7,TGTGCCAGCAAACTAGGCCACGAGCAGTACTTC,CASKLGHEQYF
TRBD1,.,TRBV4-1,TRBJ1-4,TGCGCCAGCAGCCAACGGGACAGGGGGAATGAAAAACTGTTTTTT,CASSQRDRGNEKLFF
TRBD2,.,TRBV10-3,TRBJ2-3,TGTGCCATCAGTAAAGGCCTAGCGGGTACCACAGATACGCAGTATTTT,CAISKGLAGTTDTQYF
.,.,TRBV20-1,TRBJ2-7,TGCAGTGCTACTGTCGACGAGCAGTACTTC,CSATVDEQYF
TRBD1,.,TRBV4-3,TRBJ2-1,TGCGCCAGCAGCCCAGGGACAGGGGACTACAATGAGCAGTTCTTC,CASSPGTGDYNEQFF
.,once,TRBV6-5,TRBJ1-5,TGTGCCAGCAGTTACTCGCAGGGCCTGGGTCAGCCCCAGCATTTT,CASSYSQGLGQPQHF
.,.,TRBV6-5,TRBJ1-1,TGTGCCAGCTATGTCGGGATGAACACTGAAGCTTTCTTT,CASYVGMNTEAFF
.,.,TRBV7-9,TRBJ2-7,TGTGCCAGCAGCTTAGCAGGGGTGGACTACGAGCAGTACTTC,CASSLAGVDYEQYF
TRBD2,few,TRBV18,TRBJ2-1,TGTGCCAGCTCAGCCGGGACTAGCGGCTCCTACAATGAGCAGTTCTTC,CASSAGTSGSYNEQFF
.,few,TRBV30,TRBJ2-6,TGTGCCTGGAATGGGGCCAACGTCCTGACTTTC,CAWNGANVLTF
TRBD2,.,TRBV9,TRBJ2-1,TGTGCCAGCAGCTCCCTGTCGGGAGGGGGTAATGAGCAGTTCTTC,CASSSLSGGGNEQFF
.,.,TRBV5-1,TRBJ2-2,TGCGCCAGCAGCCTCTTATCGGGAACCGGGGAGCTGTTTTTT,CASSLLSGTGELFF
TRBD2,.,TRBV7-8,TRBJ2-5,TGTGCCAGCAGCTTAAGCGGGAGATTAGTAGAGACCCAGTACTTC,CASSLSGRLVETQYF
.,few,TRBV5-1,TRBJ2-4,TGCGCCAGCAGCGTTATAGCAGGCGAAGCCAAAAACATTCAGTACTTC,CASSVIAGEAKNIQYF
TRBD2,few,TRBV7-8,TRBJ2-3,TGTGCCAGCAGCTTAAGTAGGGCCGGGAGGGCGAGTTTTGGAACAGATACGCAGTATTTT,CASSLSRAGRASFGTDTQYF
.,.,TRBV12-5,TRBJ1-5,TGTGCTAGTGGCCAGCAAGGACAGCCCCAGCATTTT,CASGQQGQPQHF
.,.,TRBV28,TRBJ1-2,TGTGCCAGCAGTTTATTCGACCGGGGGGGCTACACCTTC,CASSLFDRGGYTF
.,many,TRBV20-1,TRBJ2-7,TGCAGTGCTAGTTCCCGCTACGAGCAGTACTTC,CSASSRYEQYF
.,.,TRBV30,TRBJ2-5,TGTGCCTGGAGTGTACTCGACAGCCAGACCCAGTACTTC,CAWSVLDSQTQYF
TRBD1,once,TRBV5-4,TRBJ2-5,TGTGCCAGCAGCTCCTGGACAGGGGCCCGAGGAACCCAGTACTTC,CASSSWTGARGTQYF
.,.,TRBV12-2,TRBJ2-7,TGTGCAAGTCGCTTAGGATACACAGCCCCCTGGGAGCAGTACTTC,CASRLGYTAPWEQYF
.,.,TRBV7-9,TRBJ2-5,TGTGCCAGCAGCGCTCTAGGGGGGCCCGAGGAAGAGACCCAGTACTTC,CASSALGGPEEETQYF
.,many,TRBV28,TRBJ2-7,TGTGCCAGCAGTTCACCCAGTCGGGACCGCCGGGACTTC,CASSSPSRDRRDF